This T cell receptor beta chain appears in the sequencing data of a study of OX40 agonist ivuxolimab in advanced cancers. Study context: Prior anti-PD-1, anti-PD-L1 or anti-CTLA-4 therapy was allowed; around 40% had some.

Germline V gene sequence: CDR1 MNHNY, CDR2 SVGAGI (reference sequence). CDR3 size: 13 residues. The junction had 4 bases not matched to a gene; V was cut back by 8 bases and J by 4 bases. Profiling relied on immunoSEQ multiplex PCR, and the TCRdb table lists in-frame clones only, not all of them. The sample records fewer than 30,000 clones, approximately 84% being singletons. The chain employs TRBV6-6 and TRBJ2-2; 7 bases match TRBD1. The clonotype was recovered from an adult with an advanced solid tumor such as melanoma, head and neck, liver or kidney cancer. The input for sequencing was CD4+ or CD8+ T cells sorted from blood, taken in a trial of the OX40 agonist ivuxolimab. The CDR3 region has the DNA TGTGCCAGCTTACCAGGGGGCACCGGGGAGCTGTTTTTT. Translation gives CASLPGGTGELFF.